The 19 T cell receptor beta chains given below trace back to one sample, sequenced in a study of blood T cells in healthy people across ages. The use of a sample-barcoded 5' primer and a J-beta primer mix characterized a second PCR of roughly 6 to 11 cycles. TCRdb passed the 5' RACE reads through MiXCR, listing each CDR3 protein once. The sample lists under 2 million distinct CDR3 sequences, about 35% occurring once. Sequencing was performed on blood. Source of these receptors: a woman aged 25 to 39 in good health.

In its sample, this clonotype was seen a few times. J is TRBJ2-4 and V is TRBV5-1; tentatively, D is TRBD1 (5 bases). Germline V gene sequence: CDR1 SGHRS, CDR2 YFSETQ. There are 15 residues in the CDR3. The V end was cut by 2 bases, the J end by 3 bases, with 12 bases between. The CDR3 DNA is TGCGCCAGCAGCTTCGCTGACAGCCTCAAAAACATTCAGTACTTC. This translates into CASSFADSLKNIQYF.

The J gene is TRBJ2-7, the V gene TRBV10-3, with TRBD1 matching over 9 bases. V was pared by 6 bases and J by 4 bases, with 7 bases of the junction left unmatched. The CDR3 spans 14 residues. Germline CDR1 is ENHRY and CDR2 is SYGVKD. CDR3 loop: CAISARDRAYEQYF. The CDR3 DNA reads as TGTGCCATCAGCGCCAGGGACAGGGCTTACGAGCAGTACTTC.

The J gene is TRBJ1-1, the V gene TRBV5-1; D remains ambiguous. CDR3 length: 14 amino acids. The ends were cut back, 1 base at V and 3 bases at J, with 10 bases in the middle. CDR1 and CDR2 from the germline V gene are SGHRS and YFSETQ. CDR3 residues: CASSLRVGDTEAFF. Here the CDR3 DNA reads TGCGCCAGCAGCTTGCGGGTCGGGGACACTGAAGCTTTCTTT.

The gene calls are TRBV2 and TRBJ2-7; tentatively, D is TRBD2 (5 bases). V was shortened by 2 bases and J by 6 bases, with 11 bases between the two germline ends. This CDR3 is built from 13 residues. The germline CDR1 and CDR2 sequences are SNHLY and FYNNEI. The DNA for the CDR3 is TGTGCCAGCAGTGAACTCCCCGGGGTCGAGCAGTACTTC. The encoded protein is CASSELPGVEQYF. The whole variable domain, remainder taken from reference TRBV2 and TRBJ2-7, is EPEVTQTPSHQVTQMGQEVILRCVPISNHLYFYWYRQILGQKVEFLVSFYNNEISEKSEIFDDQFSVERPDGSNFTLKIRSTKLEDSAMYFCASSELPGVEQYFGPGTRLTVT.

Ten or more counts support this clonotype. The chain recombines TRBV29-1 with TRBJ2-7; 9 bases map to TRBD2. The CDR3 covers 15 residues. From germline, CDR1 is SQVTM and CDR2 ANQGSEA. Unmatched junction bases numbered 4, after V lost 1 base and J lost 0 bases. CDR3 bases: TGCAGCGTTGAAGGCCTAGCGGGGCTCTCCTACGAGCAGTACTTC. Amino acids: CSVEGLAGLSYEQYF.

The sample holds a few counts of this clonotype. J is TRBJ2-5 and V is TRBV11-1, with D tentatively TRBD1 (6 bases). Trimming took 5 bases from V and 4 from J, leaving 17 bases between them. Germline loops: CDR1 SGHAT, CDR2 FQDESV (reference sequence). This CDR3 spans 15 amino acids. The CDR3 sequence is CASSATGSGRETQYF. The CDR3 coding sequence is TGTGCCAGCAGCGCAACAGGGAGTGGGAGAGAGACCCAGTACTTC. The whole variable domain, filled in from reference TRBV11-1 and TRBJ2-5, reads EAEVAQSPRYKITEKSQAVAFWCDPISGHATLYWYRQILGQGPELLVQFQDESVVDDSQLPKDRFSAERLKGVDSTLKIQPAELGDSAMYLCASSATGSGRETQYFGPGTRLLVL.

The J gene is TRBJ1-1, the V gene TRBV20-1; tentatively, D is TRBD1 (6 bases). Germline CDR1 reads DFQATT; CDR2 reads SNEGSKA (reference sequence). The CDR3 is 13 amino acids. Trimming cost V 8 bases and J 7 bases, with 20 bases left between them. CDR3 DNA sequence: TGCAGTACCCAGACAGGTCGTTTCGATGAAGCTTTCTTT. It translates to CSTQTGRFDEAFF.

This clonotype showed up just a few times. This chain links TRBV12-3 or TRBV12-4 with TRBJ2-1; TRBD2 matches at 11 bases. This CDR3 is 15 amino acids long. V trimming: 7 bases; J trimming: 5 bases; junction bases outside the gene matches: 7. Here the CDR3 reads CASTHSGGDNNEQFF. CDR3 DNA: TGTGCCAGCACTCATAGCGGGGGGGACAACAATGAGCAGTTCTTC.

This clonotype was counted only a few times. V is TRBV3-1 and J is TRBJ2-7, with 8 bases lining up with TRBD2. Germline V lookup: CDR1 LGHDT, CDR2 YNNKEL (reference sequence). CDR3 size: 17 residues. After removal of 4 bases from V and 2 bases from J, the junction contained 13 bases not matched to a gene. Here the CDR3 DNA reads TGTGCCAGCAGCCCCCGGGGGGACGGGGGGGCCGCCTACGAGCAGTACTTC. Amino acids: CASSPRGDGGAAYEQYF.

Many counts were recorded for this clonotype. This chain connects TRBV29-1 to TRBJ2-2; 8 bases map to TRBD1. CDR1 is SQVTM, CDR2 ANQGSEA, per germline. Losses at the gene ends were 6 bases for V and 4 bases for J; bases not matched to a gene: 7. The CDR3 length is 14 residues. For the CDR3, the DNA is TGCAGCGTCGACGGACAGGGTAGCACCGGGGAGCTGTTTTTT. It codes for CSVDGQGSTGELFF.

The chain links TRBV20-1 to TRBJ2-5; D gene uncertain. Germline V lookup: CDR1 DFQATT, CDR2 SNEGSKA (reference sequence). The CDR3 is made up of 13 amino acids. With 6 bases removed from V and 7 bases from J, the gap between germline ends came to 18 bases. The CDR3 reads CSALGAVETTQYF. The CDR3 nucleotides are TGCAGTGCCTTAGGCGCGGTGGAGACGACCCAGTACTTC.

This clonotype was counted only a few times. The chain employs TRBV7-2 and TRBJ2-1; a weak D match, TRBD2 (5 bases). CDR1 and CDR2 (germline): SGHTA, FQGNSA. The V end was cut by 1 base, the J end by 4 bases, with 11 bases between. The length of the CDR3 is 15 residues. This CDR3 reads CASSLVREGYNEQFF. The DNA of the CDR3 is TGTGCCAGCAGCTTAGTCCGGGAAGGTTACAATGAGCAGTTCTTC. Together with reference TRBV7-2 and TRBJ2-1, the CDR3 gives the full variable domain: GAGVSQSPSNKVTEKGKDVELRCDPISGHTALYWYRQSLGQGLEFLIYFQGNSAPDKSGLPSDRFSAERTGGSVSTLTIQRTQQEDSAVYLCASSLVREGYNEQFFGPGTRLTVL.

This clonotype has a count of ten or more. Relative to the germline gene, one junction end is altered; a read error may explain this. The CDR3 bases are TGTGCCAGCAGCTTCGGACAGGCCACAGATACGCAGTATTTT. Its protein is CASSFGQATDTQYF. V and J are TRBV5-1 and TRBJ2-3; 7 nucleotides agree with TRBD1. There are 14 residues in the CDR3. Germline-derived CDR1 and CDR2 are SGHRS and YFSETQ.

The chain couples TRBV5-1 to TRBJ2-7, with D maybe TRBD2 (6 bases). The J call may be mistaken, given a closer DNA end match to TRBJ2-5. Germline V gene data show CDR1 as SGHRS and CDR2 as YFSETQ. The CDR3 runs to 15 residues. CDR3 region: CASSLEGEVMETQYF. The CDR3 nucleotides read TGCGCCAGCAGCTTGGAAGGGGAGGTGATGGAGACCCAGTACTTC.

This clonotype was recorded many times. This chain links TRBV5-1 with TRBJ1-1; TRBD1 is a possible D gene (6 bases). Germline loops: CDR1 SGHRS, CDR2 YFSETQ. The length of the CDR3 is 14 residues. V was trimmed by 3 bases and J by 0 bases, leaving 9 bases between them. As DNA, the CDR3 is TGCGCCAGCAGCTCTGGGACAATGAACACTGAAGCTTTCTTT. This encodes CASSSGTMNTEAFF. Full variable domain (missing parts from reference TRBV5-1 and TRBJ1-1): KAGVTQTPRYLIKTRGQQVTLSCSPISGHRSVSWYQQTPGQGLQFLFEYFSETQRNKGNFPGRFSGRQFSNSRSEMNVSTLELGDSALYLCASSSGTMNTEAFFGQGTRLTVV.

This clonotype was counted ten times or more. The V call is TRBV7-9, the J call TRBJ2-1; 8 positions match TRBD2. This CDR3 has 15 residues. Trimming at V came to 5 bases and at J to 7 bases, leaving 10 bases not matched to a gene. Looked up from germline, CDR1 is SEHNR and CDR2 is FQNEAQ (reference sequence). The CDR3, as DNA: TGTGCCAGCAGCCCCCGACTAGCGTCAGGGAATGAGCAGTTCTTC. This translates into CASSPRLASGNEQFF.

V usage is TRBV10-3 and J usage is TRBJ2-5; 14 bases align to TRBD2. The CDR3 has 17 amino acids. The ends lost 4 bases at V and 3 bases at J; junction bases unmatched: 7. Germline V CDR1 and CDR2: ENHRY, SYGVKD. The CDR3 sequence: CAISGGLAGASEETQYF. For the CDR3, the DNA is TGTGCCATCAGTGGGGGACTAGCGGGAGCTTCGGAAGAGACCCAGTACTTC.

This clonotype appeared a few times. The chain is built from TRBV20-1 and TRBJ1-2, with a tentative D call TRBD1 (5 bases). Per the germline V gene, CDR1 is DFQATT and CDR2 is SNEGSKA (reference sequence). This CDR3 has 15 amino acids. V dropped 0 bases and J dropped 4 bases, with 15 bases sitting between them. The CDR3 spells CSAREYGGLGYGYTF. CDR3 coding DNA: TGCAGTGCTAGAGAGTACGGGGGGTTGGGCTATGGCTACACCTTC.

The rearrangement joins TRBV28 to TRBJ1-5; the D gene is possibly TRBD1 (5 bases). Germline V CDR1 and CDR2: MDHEN, SYDVKM. This CDR3 region has 14 residues. V was clipped by 8 bases and J by 6 bases, with 17 bases between them. Here the CDR3 DNA reads TGTGCCAGCGGTCTCGGACGGGGCGCTCAGCCCCAGCATTTT. The encoded protein is CASGLGRGAQPQHF. The whole variable domain, remainder taken from reference TRBV28 and TRBJ1-5, is DVKVTQSSRYLVKRTGEKVFLECVQDMDHENMFWYRQDPGLGLRLIYFSYDVKMKEKGDIPEGYSVSREKKERFSLILESASTNQTSMYLCASGLGRGAQPQHFGDGTRLSIL.